This is a list of T cell receptor beta chains from one sample in a study of OX40 agonist ivuxolimab in advanced cancers. Sequencing was performed with immunoSEQ multiplex PCR; in TCRdb, only in-frame clones are kept and a portion is missing. The sample consists of 85,000 to 95,000 clones, approximately 89% of them appearing once. The sequences come from CD4+ or CD8+ T cells sorted from blood, collected in a trial of the OX40 agonist ivuxolimab. These receptor sequences come from an adult with an advanced solid tumor such as melanoma, head and neck, liver or kidney cancer. Each CDR3 is given with its conserved first and last residue. The D gene is left open where the match is weak. Clone size, where shown, is once, few, many, or a class for clones that have expanded.

CDR3: CASSSRGGWLYGYTF
DNA: TGTGCCAGCAGCTCGCGGGGGGGTTGGTTATATGGCTACACCTTC
J: TRBJ1-2
V: TRBV11-2
length: 15
size: NA
D: NA

CDR3: CASSPGTGIIDEQFF
DNA: TGTGCCAGTAGTCCAGGGACAGGGATTATTGATGAGCAGTTCTTC
J: TRBJ2-1
V: TRBV19
length: 15
size: NA
D: TRBD1

CDR3: CASSAGRLEAFF
DNA: TGTGCCAGCAGTGCCGGCCGCCTCGAAGCTTTCTTT
J: TRBJ1-1
V: TRBV6-6
length: 12
size: NA
D: NA

CDR3: CASSLGVSGNTIYF
DNA: TGCGCCAGCAGCTTGGGGGTCTCTGGAAACACCATATATTTT
J: TRBJ1-3
V: TRBV5-1
length: 14
size: NA
D: NA

CDR3: CASSSGIGNTIYF
DNA: TGTGCCAGCAGCTCAGGGATCGGAAACACCATATATTTT
J: TRBJ1-3
V: TRBV5-4
length: 13
size: NA
D: NA

CDR3: CASSPIWGRVSGYTF
DNA: TGTGCCAGCAGCCCAATATGGGGTAGGGTGAGCGGCTACACCTTC
J: TRBJ1-2
V: TRBV7-9
length: 15
size: NA
D: NA

CDR3: CASSWGQGQGYGYTF
DNA: TGCGCCAGCAGCTGGGGGCAGGGCCAAGGCTATGGCTACACCTTC
J: TRBJ1-2
V: TRBV5-1
length: 15
size: NA
D: NA

CDR3: CASSYLGDSYEQYF
DNA: TGTGCCAGCAGCTACCTTGGGGACAGCTACGAGCAGTACTTC
J: TRBJ2-7
V: TRBV7-2
length: 14
size: NA
D: TRBD1

CDR3: CASSQDRKKGTTDTQYF
DNA: TGCGCCAGCAGCCAAGATAGAAAGAAAGGGACAACAGATACGCAGTATTTT
J: TRBJ2-3
V: TRBV4-3
length: 17
size: NA
D: NA

CDR3: CASSLPGQPQHF
DNA: TGTGCCAGCAGTTTACCAGGGCAGCCCCAGCATTTT
J: TRBJ1-5
V: TRBV28
length: 12
size: NA
D: NA

CDR3: CASSIGGTGLFTNYGYTF
DNA: TGTGCCAGTAGTATAGGCGGGACCGGACTTTTCACTAACTATGGCTACACCTTC
J: TRBJ1-2
V: TRBV19
length: 18
size: NA
D: NA

CDR3: CSASERGKFF
DNA: TGCAGTGCTAGCGAAAGGGGGAAGTTCTTC
J: TRBJ2-1
V: TRBV20-1
length: 10
size: NA
D: NA

CDR3: CASSIVGRNSDTQYF
DNA: TGTGCCAGTAGTATAGTCGGCAGGAACTCAGATACGCAGTATTTT
J: TRBJ2-3
V: TRBV19
length: 15
size: NA
D: NA

CDR3: CAISLGGSNTGELFF
DNA: TGTGCCATCAGCCTAGGGGGGTCGAACACCGGGGAGCTGTTTTTT
J: TRBJ2-2
V: TRBV10-3
length: 15
size: NA
D: NA

CDR3: CASGPPNYGYTF
DNA: TGTGCCAGTGGGCCTCCTAACTATGGCTACACCTTC
J: TRBJ1-2
V: TRBV19
length: 12
size: NA
D: NA

CDR3: CASNMRGQLTGYGYTF
DNA: TGTGCCAGCAATATGCGGGGACAGCTAACCGGCTATGGCTACACCTTC
J: TRBJ1-2
V: TRBV2
length: 16
size: NA
D: TRBD1

CDR3: CASSLATGEYSNQPQHF
DNA: TGTGCCAGCAGTTTAGCGACGGGGGAGTATAGCAATCAGCCCCAGCATTTT
J: TRBJ1-5
V: TRBV28
length: 17
size: NA
D: NA

CDR3: CASSVGQGRTQPQHF
DNA: TGTGCCAGTAGTGTGGGACAGGGGAGGACTCAGCCCCAGCATTTT
J: TRBJ1-5
V: TRBV19
length: 15
size: NA
D: TRBD1

CDR3: CASSLGENTGELFF
DNA: TGTGCCAGCAGCTTAGGCGAGAACACCGGGGAGCTGTTTTTT
J: TRBJ2-2
V: TRBV7-9
length: 14
size: once
D: NA

CDR3: CASRTGTGNSPLHF
DNA: TGTGCCAGTCGGACAGGGACCGGTAATTCACCCCTCCACTTT
J: TRBJ1-6
V: TRBV2
length: 14
size: NA
D: TRBD1

CDR3: CASSSRGGNTEAFF
DNA: TGTGCCAGCAGTTCCCGGGGGGGGAACACTGAAGCTTTTTTT
J: TRBJ1-1
V: TRBV27
length: 14
size: NA
D: NA